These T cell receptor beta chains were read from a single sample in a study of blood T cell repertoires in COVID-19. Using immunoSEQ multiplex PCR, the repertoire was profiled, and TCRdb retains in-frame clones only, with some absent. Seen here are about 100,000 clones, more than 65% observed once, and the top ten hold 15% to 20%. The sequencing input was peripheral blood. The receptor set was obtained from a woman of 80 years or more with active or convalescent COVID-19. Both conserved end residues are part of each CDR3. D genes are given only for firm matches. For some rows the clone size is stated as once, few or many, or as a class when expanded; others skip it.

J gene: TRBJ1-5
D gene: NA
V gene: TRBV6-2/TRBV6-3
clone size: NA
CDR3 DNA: TGTGCCAGCAGTTACTCGTCCAGTTATCAGCCCCAGCATTTT
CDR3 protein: CASSYSSSYQPQHF

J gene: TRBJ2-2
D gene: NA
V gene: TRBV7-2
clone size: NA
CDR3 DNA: TGTGCCAGCAGCTTAGGGAGGGACACCGGGGAGCTGTTTTTT
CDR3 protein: CASSLGRDTGELFF

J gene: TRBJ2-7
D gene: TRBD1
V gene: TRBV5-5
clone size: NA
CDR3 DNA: TGTGCCAGCAGCTTTACCGGGACAGGGGTCTACGAGCAGTACTTC
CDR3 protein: CASSFTGTGVYEQYF

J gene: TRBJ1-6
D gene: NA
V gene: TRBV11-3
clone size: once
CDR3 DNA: TGTGCCAGCAGCTCAGGACAGAATTCACCCCTCCACTTT
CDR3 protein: CASSSGQNSPLHF

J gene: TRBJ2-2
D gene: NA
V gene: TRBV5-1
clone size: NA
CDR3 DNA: TGCGCCAGCACCGCCGTGGGGGGAGGAACCGGGGAGCTGTTTTTT
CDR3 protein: CASTAVGGGTGELFF

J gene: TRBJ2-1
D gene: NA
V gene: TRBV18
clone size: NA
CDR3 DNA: TGTGCCAGCTCACCACCCAGCTCCTACAATGAGCAGTTCTTC
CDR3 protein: CASSPPSSYNEQFF

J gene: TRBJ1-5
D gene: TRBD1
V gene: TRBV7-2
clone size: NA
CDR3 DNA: TGTGCCAGCAGCTTGTCCCTGGACAGGAATCAGCCCCAGCATTTT
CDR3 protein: CASSLSLDRNQPQHF

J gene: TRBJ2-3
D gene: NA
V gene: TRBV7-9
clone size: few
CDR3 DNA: TGTGCCAGCAGCTTAGTCAGGGGAACTGTCGAGAGAGATACGCAGTATTTT
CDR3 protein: CASSLVRGTVERDTQYF

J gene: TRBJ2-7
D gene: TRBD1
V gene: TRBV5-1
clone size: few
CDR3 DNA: TGTGCCAGCAGCTTGGTCCCGACAGGGGGCCAAGACGAGCAGTACTTC
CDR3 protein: CASSLVPTGGQDEQYF

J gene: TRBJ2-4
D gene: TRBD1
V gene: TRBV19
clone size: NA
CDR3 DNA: TGTGCCAGTAGTATGGCAGGGGGAGAAAACATTCAGTACTTC
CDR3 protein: CASSMAGGENIQYF

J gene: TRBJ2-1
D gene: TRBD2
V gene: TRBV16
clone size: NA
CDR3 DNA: TGTGCCAGCAGCCAATCAGTTTTACCTAGCGGGAGATACAATGAGCAGTTCTTC
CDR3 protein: CASSQSVLPSGRYNEQFF

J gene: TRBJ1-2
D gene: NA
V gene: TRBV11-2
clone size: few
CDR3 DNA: TGTGCCAGCAGCCCTTTCGCGCGGGGTGGCTACACCTTC
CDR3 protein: CASSPFARGGYTF

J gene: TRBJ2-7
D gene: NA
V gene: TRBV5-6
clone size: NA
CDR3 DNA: TGTGCCAGCAGCTCCGGGCGGGGACAGCCCTACGAGCAGTACTTC
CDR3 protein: CASSSGRGQPYEQYF

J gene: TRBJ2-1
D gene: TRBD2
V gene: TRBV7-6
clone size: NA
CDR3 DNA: TGTGCCAGCAGCAAGGGACTAGCGGGAGGGTATGAGCAGTTCTTC
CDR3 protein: CASSKGLAGGYEQFF

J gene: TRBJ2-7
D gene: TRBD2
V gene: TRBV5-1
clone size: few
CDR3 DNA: TGCGCCAGCAGCATCGGGACTAGCGGGATGGGCGAGCAGTACTTC
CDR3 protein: CASSIGTSGMGEQYF

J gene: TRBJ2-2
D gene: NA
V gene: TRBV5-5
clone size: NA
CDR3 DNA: TGTGCCAGCAGCTTGGCTAGCCGCCACACCGGGGAGCTGTTTTTT
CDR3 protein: CASSLASRHTGELFF

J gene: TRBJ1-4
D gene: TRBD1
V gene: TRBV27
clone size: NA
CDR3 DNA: TGTGCCAGCAGTGCCGGGACAGGGACTAATGAAAAACTGTTTTTT
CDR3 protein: CASSAGTGTNEKLFF

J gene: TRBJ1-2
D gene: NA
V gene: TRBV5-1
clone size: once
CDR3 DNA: TGCGCCAGCAGCTTGCCGCAAGATCCAGCTAACTATGGCTACACCTTC
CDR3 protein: CASSLPQDPANYGYTF

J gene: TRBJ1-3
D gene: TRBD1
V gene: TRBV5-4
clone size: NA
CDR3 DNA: TGTGCCAGCAGCCCAGGCAGGGGGCTTGGCATAAACACCATATATTTT
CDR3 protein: CASSPGRGLGINTIYF

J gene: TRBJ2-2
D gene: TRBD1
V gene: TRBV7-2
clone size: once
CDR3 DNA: TGTGCCAGCAGCTTCCTAGGACAGGGCACCGGGGAGCTGTTTTTT
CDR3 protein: CASSFLGQGTGELFF

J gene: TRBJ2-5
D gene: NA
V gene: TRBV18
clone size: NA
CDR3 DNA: TGTGCCAGCTCAAGCCATTCTCAAGAGACCCAGTACTTC
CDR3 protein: CASSSHSQETQYF

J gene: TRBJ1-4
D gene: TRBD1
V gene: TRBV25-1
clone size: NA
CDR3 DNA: TGTGCCAGCACCAGGGGGCTTGGGGAAAAACTGTTTTTT
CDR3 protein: CASTRGLGEKLFF

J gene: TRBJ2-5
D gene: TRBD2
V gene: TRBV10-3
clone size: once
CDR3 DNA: TGTGCTATTCAGCGGGAGGGCCGGGAGGAGACCCAGTACTTC
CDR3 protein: CAIQREGREETQYF

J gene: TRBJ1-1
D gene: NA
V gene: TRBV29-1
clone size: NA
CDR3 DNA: TGCAGCGTAGCGACGGGGGACACTGAAGCTTTCTTT
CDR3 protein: CSVATGDTEAFF

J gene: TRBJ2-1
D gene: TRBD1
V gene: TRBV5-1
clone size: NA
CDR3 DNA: TGCGCCAGCAGCGTGGGACAGAACAATGAGCAGTTCTTC
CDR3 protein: CASSVGQNNEQFF

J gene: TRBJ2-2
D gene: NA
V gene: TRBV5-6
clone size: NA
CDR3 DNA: TGTGCCAGCAGCATACCCTCTTCCCGGTTCGGGGAGCTGTTTTTT
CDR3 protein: CASSIPSSRFGELFF

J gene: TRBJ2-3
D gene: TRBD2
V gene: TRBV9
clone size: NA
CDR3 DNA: TGTGCCAGCAGCGTGGGAGGACTAGCGGGAGTAGGCACAGATACGCAGTATTTT
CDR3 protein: CASSVGGLAGVGTDTQYF

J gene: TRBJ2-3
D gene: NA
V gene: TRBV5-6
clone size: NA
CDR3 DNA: TGTGCCAGCTCCCGACGCCGGGACACCGGCACAGATACGCAGTATTTT
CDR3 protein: CASSRRRDTGTDTQYF

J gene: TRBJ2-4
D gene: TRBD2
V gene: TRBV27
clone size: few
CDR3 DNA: TGTGCCAGCAGCGGACTAGCGGGAGCCAAAAACATTCAGTACTTC
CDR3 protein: CASSGLAGAKNIQYF

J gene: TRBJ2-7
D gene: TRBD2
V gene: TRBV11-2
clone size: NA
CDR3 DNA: TGTGCCAGCAGGAAGCGGGAGGACTCCTACGAGCAGTACTTC
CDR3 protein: CASRKREDSYEQYF

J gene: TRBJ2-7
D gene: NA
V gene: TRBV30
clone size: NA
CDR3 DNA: TGTGCCTGGAGCGTAAACTACGAGCAGTACTTC
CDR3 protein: CAWSVNYEQYF

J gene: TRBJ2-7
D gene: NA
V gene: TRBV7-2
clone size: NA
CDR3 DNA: TGTGCCAGCAGCTCGACTCGATACGAGCAGTACTTC
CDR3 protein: CASSSTRYEQYF